The rows below give T cell receptor beta chains drawn from one sample of a study of T-cell memory formation after mild COVID-19. Each CDR3 protein gets one entry after TCRdb re-called the 5' RACE reads with MiXCR. The sample has some 160,000 distinct CDR3 sequences; roughly 13% are singletons. Sequences were obtained from PBMCs or a T cell subset sorted from them (not recorded which). Receptors were obtained from a man between 18 and 29 years old who had mild COVID-19 (a few samples of this study predate the infection). Cell type and time point are not known. Each CDR3 is given with its conserved first and last residue. Each record gives: CDR3 length, J gene, V gene, clone size, D gene, CDR3 protein, CDR3 DNA. A D gene is named only where the DNA matches it firmly. Size is omitted from some rows. Given values are once, few, many or a class for expanded clones.

cdr3_length: 18; j_call: TRBJ2-6; v_call: TRBV28; clone_size: .; d_call: TRBD1; cdr3_aa: CASRPDPGQPSGANVLTF; cdr3_nt: TGTGCCAGCAGACCTGACCCGGGACAGCCATCTGGGGCCAACGTCCTGACTTTC
cdr3_length: 17; j_call: TRBJ2-3; v_call: TRBV7-6; clone_size: few; d_call: TRBD1; cdr3_aa: CASSLLQGTPSTDTQYF; cdr3_nt: TGTGCCAGCAGCTTACTACAGGGGACGCCTAGCACAGATACGCAGTATTTT
cdr3_length: 14; j_call: TRBJ1-1; v_call: TRBV7-9; clone_size: many; d_call: .; cdr3_aa: CASSLDSGWTEAFF; cdr3_nt: TGTGCCAGCAGCTTAGACAGTGGATGGACTGAAGCTTTCTTT
cdr3_length: 16; j_call: TRBJ2-3; v_call: TRBV7-9; clone_size: .; d_call: .; cdr3_aa: CASSLDIQGQSDTQYF; cdr3_nt: TGTGCCAGCAGCTTAGACATCCAGGGTCAGTCAGATACGCAGTATTTT
cdr3_length: 15; j_call: TRBJ2-5; v_call: TRBV29-1; clone_size: few; d_call: .; cdr3_aa: CSGARGDGSSGTQYF; cdr3_nt: TGCAGCGGCGCGCGTGGGGACGGGTCATCGGGGACCCAGTACTTC
cdr3_length: 18; j_call: TRBJ2-3; v_call: TRBV5-1; clone_size: few; d_call: TRBD1; cdr3_aa: CASSLRQGSWGGTDTQYF; cdr3_nt: TGCGCCAGCAGCCTCAGACAGGGATCCTGGGGCGGCACAGATACGCAGTATTTT
cdr3_length: 17; j_call: TRBJ1-1; v_call: TRBV7-9; clone_size: .; d_call: .; cdr3_aa: CASSPVGYLSMNTEAFF; cdr3_nt: TGTGCCAGCAGCCCTGTGGGGTATTTATCTATGAACACTGAAGCTTTCTTT
cdr3_length: 15; j_call: TRBJ2-2; v_call: TRBV5-1; clone_size: .; d_call: .; cdr3_aa: CASSMVDGSTGELFF; cdr3_nt: TGCGCCAGCAGCATGGTGGACGGTAGTACCGGGGAGCTGTTTTTT
cdr3_length: 16; j_call: TRBJ1-6; v_call: TRBV7-2; clone_size: .; d_call: .; cdr3_aa: CASRIAASDFDPPLHF; cdr3_nt: TGTGCCAGCAGGATCGCCGCATCGGATTTCGATCCACCCCTCCACTTT
cdr3_length: 15; j_call: TRBJ1-1; v_call: TRBV9; clone_size: .; d_call: .; cdr3_aa: CASSAQGSTNTEAFF; cdr3_nt: TGTGCCAGCAGCGCCCAGGGAAGTACGAACACTGAAGCTTTCTTT
cdr3_length: 17; j_call: TRBJ2-1; v_call: TRBV24-1; clone_size: .; d_call: TRBD2; cdr3_aa: CATSDFKSGGSYNEQFF; cdr3_nt: TGTGCCACCAGTGATTTTAAGTCGGGGGGGTCCTACAATGAGCAGTTCTTC
cdr3_length: 12; j_call: TRBJ2-1; v_call: TRBV10-1; clone_size: many; d_call: .; cdr3_aa: CASSDPGREQFF; cdr3_nt: TGCGCCAGCAGCGACCCCGGACGTGAGCAGTTCTTC
cdr3_length: 11; j_call: TRBJ2-7; v_call: TRBV12-3/TRBV12-4; clone_size: few; d_call: .; cdr3_aa: CASSLGSQQYF; cdr3_nt: TGTGCCAGCAGTTTAGGATCCCAGCAGTACTTC
cdr3_length: 14; j_call: TRBJ2-3; v_call: TRBV5-1; clone_size: .; d_call: TRBD1; cdr3_aa: CASSVTGGEDTQYF; cdr3_nt: TGCGCCAGCAGCGTGACAGGGGGCGAGGATACGCAGTATTTT
cdr3_length: 14; j_call: TRBJ1-2; v_call: TRBV21-1; clone_size: few; d_call: .; cdr3_aa: CASSKQGANYGYTF; cdr3_nt: TGTGCCAGCAGCAAACAGGGAGCTAACTATGGCTACACCTTC
cdr3_length: 15; j_call: TRBJ2-2; v_call: TRBV5-1; clone_size: .; d_call: TRBD1; cdr3_aa: CASSQSGQGTGELFF; cdr3_nt: TGCGCCAGCAGCCAATCCGGACAGGGCACCGGGGAGCTGTTTTTT
cdr3_length: 12; j_call: TRBJ2-7; v_call: TRBV27; clone_size: few; d_call: .; cdr3_aa: CASRGGLYEQYF; cdr3_nt: TGTGCCAGCAGAGGAGGTCTCTACGAGCAGTACTTC
cdr3_length: 16; j_call: TRBJ1-3; v_call: TRBV7-2; clone_size: .; d_call: .; cdr3_aa: CASSTGPHRAGNTIYF; cdr3_nt: TGTGCCAGCAGCACGGGTCCCCATCGGGCTGGAAACACCATATATTTT
cdr3_length: 15; j_call: TRBJ2-2; v_call: TRBV7-2; clone_size: few; d_call: .; cdr3_aa: CASSLDWGNTGELFF; cdr3_nt: TGTGCCAGCAGCTTAGATTGGGGGAACACCGGGGAGCTGTTTTTT
cdr3_length: 14; j_call: TRBJ1-5; v_call: TRBV9; clone_size: few; d_call: .; cdr3_aa: CASSPIDSNQPQHF; cdr3_nt: TGTGCCAGCAGCCCAATCGACAGCAATCAGCCCCAGCATTTT
cdr3_length: 19; j_call: TRBJ2-7; v_call: TRBV6-2/TRBV6-3; clone_size: .; d_call: .; cdr3_aa: CASKGRVGRRHERGYEQYF; cdr3_nt: TGTGCCAGCAAGGGCCGTGTGGGGCGTCGACATGAGAGGGGCTACGAGCAGTACTTC
cdr3_length: 13; j_call: TRBJ2-7; v_call: TRBV7-9; clone_size: .; d_call: .; cdr3_aa: CASSLIKDYEQYF; cdr3_nt: TGTGCCAGCAGCTTAATAAAAGACTACGAGCAGTACTTC
cdr3_length: 11; j_call: TRBJ1-2; v_call: TRBV28; clone_size: .; d_call: .; cdr3_aa: CASSFTRGYTF; cdr3_nt: TGTGCCAGCAGTTTCACTCGTGGCTACACCTTC
cdr3_length: 12; j_call: TRBJ2-5; v_call: TRBV2; clone_size: few; d_call: .; cdr3_aa: CAVRTVAETQYF; cdr3_nt: TGTGCCGTAAGGACAGTCGCAGAGACCCAGTACTTC
cdr3_length: 15; j_call: TRBJ1-4; v_call: TRBV15; clone_size: .; d_call: .; cdr3_aa: CATSRDRATNEKLFF; cdr3_nt: TGTGCCACCAGCAGAGACCGAGCAACTAATGAAAAACTGTTTTTT
cdr3_length: 15; j_call: TRBJ2-1; v_call: TRBV3-1; clone_size: few; d_call: .; cdr3_aa: CASSLPSVSYNEQFF; cdr3_nt: TGTGCCAGCAGCCTCCCTAGCGTCTCCTACAATGAGCAGTTCTTC
cdr3_length: 17; j_call: TRBJ1-6; v_call: TRBV27; clone_size: .; d_call: .; cdr3_aa: CASRTAAAGSYNSPLHF; cdr3_nt: TGTGCCAGCAGGACAGCTGCAGCCGGCTCCTATAATTCACCCCTCCACTTT
cdr3_length: 14; j_call: TRBJ2-7; v_call: TRBV11-2; clone_size: many; d_call: TRBD2; cdr3_aa: CASSPGTSGYEQYF; cdr3_nt: TGTGCCAGCAGCCCCGGGACTAGCGGGTACGAGCAGTACTTC
cdr3_length: 12; j_call: TRBJ2-3; v_call: TRBV5-1; clone_size: .; d_call: .; cdr3_aa: CASSTPEDTQYF; cdr3_nt: TGCGCCAGCTCGACTCCCGAGGATACGCAGTATTTT
cdr3_length: 12; j_call: TRBJ2-2; v_call: TRBV20-1; clone_size: many; d_call: .; cdr3_aa: CSASNPTGELFF; cdr3_nt: TGCAGTGCCTCTAACCCCACCGGGGAGCTGTTTTTT
cdr3_length: 14; j_call: TRBJ2-3; v_call: TRBV9; clone_size: many; d_call: .; cdr3_aa: CASSVAASTDTQYF; cdr3_nt: TGTGCCAGCAGCGTAGCCGCGAGCACAGATACGCAGTATTTT
cdr3_length: 15; j_call: TRBJ1-6; v_call: TRBV18; clone_size: many; d_call: TRBD1; cdr3_aa: CASSMGQGKNSPLHF; cdr3_nt: TGTGCCAGCTCCATGGGACAGGGGAAAAATTCACCCCTCCACTTT
cdr3_length: 15; j_call: TRBJ2-2; v_call: TRBV7-2; clone_size: few; d_call: TRBD1; cdr3_aa: CASSRDRGFTGELFF; cdr3_nt: TGTGCCAGCAGCCGGGACAGGGGATTCACCGGGGAGCTGTTTTTT
cdr3_length: 14; j_call: TRBJ2-5; v_call: TRBV15; clone_size: few; d_call: TRBD2; cdr3_aa: CATSRGLGQETQYF; cdr3_nt: TGTGCCACCAGCCGAGGACTAGGGCAAGAGACCCAGTACTTC
cdr3_length: 11; j_call: TRBJ1-1; v_call: TRBV5-1; clone_size: .; d_call: .; cdr3_aa: CASGRGTEAFF; cdr3_nt: TGCGCCAGCGGTAGGGGCACTGAAGCTTTCTTT
cdr3_length: 15; j_call: TRBJ2-2; v_call: TRBV7-8; clone_size: many; d_call: .; cdr3_aa: CASSFNVQGTGELFF; cdr3_nt: TGTGCCAGCAGCTTTAACGTCCAGGGCACCGGGGAGCTGTTTTTT
cdr3_length: 15; j_call: TRBJ2-1; v_call: TRBV5-1; clone_size: few; d_call: .; cdr3_aa: CASRPPGTRYNEQFF; cdr3_nt: TGCGCCAGCCGTCCCCCCGGGACAAGGTACAATGAGCAGTTCTTC
cdr3_length: 14; j_call: TRBJ1-2; v_call: TRBV5-5; clone_size: .; d_call: .; cdr3_aa: CASSSNLRNYGYTF; cdr3_nt: TGTGCCAGCAGCTCGAATCTCAGGAACTATGGCTACACCTTC
cdr3_length: 14; j_call: TRBJ2-5; v_call: TRBV3-1; clone_size: .; d_call: .; cdr3_aa: CASSQDPREETQYF; cdr3_nt: TGTGCCAGCAGCCAAGATCCACGGGAAGAGACCCAGTACTTC
cdr3_length: 13; j_call: TRBJ1-2; v_call: TRBV27; clone_size: .; d_call: TRBD1; cdr3_aa: CASSERTGNGYTF; cdr3_nt: TGTGCCAGCAGCGAGAGGACAGGGAATGGCTACACCTTC
cdr3_length: 13; j_call: TRBJ1-5; v_call: TRBV6-6; clone_size: .; d_call: .; cdr3_aa: CASAGYGNQPQHF; cdr3_nt: TGTGCCAGCGCCGGTTATGGGAATCAGCCCCAGCATTTT